These T cell receptor beta chains were read from a single sample in a study of T cell responses to AZD1222 COVID-19 vaccine. TCRdb keeps only in-frame clones here, not all; method: immunoSEQ multiplex PCR. The sample carries 85,000 to 120,000 clones, 84% recorded once. Sample: peripheral blood, taken on day 0 of AZD1222 vaccination. The source of these receptors is an adult in good health. Both conserved end residues are part of each CDR3. A D gene is named only where the DNA matches it firmly. Clone size is shown for a subset of rows, as once, few, many or a class of expanded clone.

cdr3_aa: CASSQDNSNQPQHF
cdr3_nt: TGCGCCAGCAGCCAGGATAATAGCAATCAGCCCCAGCATTTT
j_call: TRBJ1-5
d_call: NA
v_call: TRBV4-1
clone_size: NA

cdr3_aa: CASSLGQLVYGYTF
cdr3_nt: TGTGCCAGCAGTTTAGGGCAGCTAGTCTATGGCTACACCTTC
j_call: TRBJ1-2
d_call: NA
v_call: TRBV28
clone_size: NA

cdr3_aa: CATSVRWGEQFF
cdr3_nt: TGTGCCACCAGTGTCCGGTGGGGTGAGCAGTTCTTC
j_call: TRBJ2-1
d_call: NA
v_call: TRBV24-1
clone_size: NA

cdr3_aa: CASSPTTDRLFRPQHF
cdr3_nt: TGTGCCAGCAGTCCGACGACCGACAGACTGTTCCGGCCCCAGCATTTT
j_call: TRBJ1-5
d_call: NA
v_call: TRBV28
clone_size: NA

cdr3_aa: CASSLRDSEAFF
cdr3_nt: TGTGCCAGCAGCCTCCGGGACAGTGAAGCTTTCTTT
j_call: TRBJ1-1
d_call: TRBD1
v_call: TRBV14
clone_size: NA

cdr3_aa: CASSERAVQYF
cdr3_nt: TGCGCCAGCAGTGAGCGGGCGGTCCAGTACTTC
j_call: TRBJ2-5
d_call: NA
v_call: TRBV10-2
clone_size: once

cdr3_aa: CASSLNPGTNREKLFF
cdr3_nt: TGTGCCAGCAGCTTGAATCCGGGGACAAATCGCGAAAAACTGTTTTTT
j_call: TRBJ1-4
d_call: NA
v_call: TRBV5-4
clone_size: NA

cdr3_aa: CASSLDTAAGGTEAFF
cdr3_nt: TGCGCCAGCAGCTTGGACACGGCAGCGGGGGGCACTGAAGCTTTCTTT
j_call: TRBJ1-1
d_call: NA
v_call: TRBV5-1
clone_size: NA

cdr3_aa: CASRLSQGARNTEAFF
cdr3_nt: TGCGCCAGCAGACTTTCGCAGGGGGCTAGGAACACTGAAGCTTTCTTT
j_call: TRBJ1-1
d_call: TRBD1
v_call: TRBV10-2
clone_size: NA

cdr3_aa: CASSLEEQGSNTGELFF
cdr3_nt: TGTGCCAGCAGCTTGGAGGAACAGGGATCCAACACCGGGGAGCTGTTTTTT
j_call: TRBJ2-2
d_call: NA
v_call: TRBV5-4
clone_size: NA

cdr3_aa: CASSSDTFPTNEKLFF
cdr3_nt: TGTGCCAGCAGTTCCGATACCTTCCCAACTAATGAAAAACTGTTTTTT
j_call: TRBJ1-4
d_call: NA
v_call: TRBV28
clone_size: few

cdr3_aa: CASRRQGHNSPLHF
cdr3_nt: TGTGCCAGCAGAAGACAGGGGCATAATTCACCCCTCCACTTT
j_call: TRBJ1-6
d_call: TRBD1
v_call: TRBV6-5
clone_size: NA

cdr3_aa: CASSSTGGSEKLFF
cdr3_nt: TGTGCCAGCAGCTCAACAGGGGGCTCTGAAAAACTGTTTTTT
j_call: TRBJ1-4
d_call: TRBD1
v_call: TRBV7-9
clone_size: few

cdr3_aa: CASSQPPPLETQYF
cdr3_nt: TGTGCCAGCAGCCAACCCCCCCCTTTGGAGACCCAGTACTTC
j_call: TRBJ2-5
d_call: NA
v_call: TRBV3-1/TRBV3-2
clone_size: NA

cdr3_aa: CASSYGMGTEAFF
cdr3_nt: TGTGCCAGCAGTTATGGGATGGGCACTGAAGCTTTCTTT
j_call: TRBJ1-1
d_call: NA
v_call: TRBV6-6
clone_size: NA

cdr3_aa: CASSLSGTSGFGTDTQYF
cdr3_nt: TGCGCCAGCAGCCTTTCCGGGACTAGCGGGTTTGGCACAGATACGCAGTATTTT
j_call: TRBJ2-3
d_call: TRBD2
v_call: TRBV4-1
clone_size: NA

cdr3_aa: CASSIWAAGNTIYF
cdr3_nt: TGTGCCAGCAGCATTTGGGCAGCTGGAAACACCATATATTTT
j_call: TRBJ1-3
d_call: NA
v_call: TRBV7-2
clone_size: NA

cdr3_aa: CSVLLPGNTIYF
cdr3_nt: TGCAGCGTTCTCCTGCCTGGAAACACCATATATTTT
j_call: TRBJ1-3
d_call: NA
v_call: TRBV29-1
clone_size: NA

cdr3_aa: CASSFGDTEAFF
cdr3_nt: TGCGCCAGCAGCTTTGGTGACACTGAAGCTTTCTTT
j_call: TRBJ1-1
d_call: NA
v_call: TRBV5-1
clone_size: NA

cdr3_aa: CATSEGKHQNTGELFF
cdr3_nt: TGTGCCACCAGCGAAGGTAAACACCAGAACACCGGGGAGCTGTTTTTT
j_call: TRBJ2-2
d_call: NA
v_call: TRBV15
clone_size: NA

cdr3_aa: CASSPGLAETQYF
cdr3_nt: TGTGCCAGCAGCCCGGGACTAGCGGAGACCCAGTACTTC
j_call: TRBJ2-5
d_call: TRBD2
v_call: TRBV5-6
clone_size: NA

cdr3_aa: CASSPTANEQFF
cdr3_nt: TGTGCCAGCAGTCCGACGGCCAATGAGCAGTTCTTC
j_call: TRBJ2-1
d_call: NA
v_call: TRBV12-3/TRBV12-4
clone_size: NA

cdr3_aa: CASSPQPSGGAELSEQFF
cdr3_nt: TGTGCCAGCTCACCACAGCCTAGCGGGGGGGCCGAACTTAGTGAGCAGTTCTTC
j_call: TRBJ2-1
d_call: TRBD2
v_call: TRBV18
clone_size: NA

cdr3_aa: CASSSRTGEAFF
cdr3_nt: TGTGCCAGCTCCTCGAGGACAGGTGAAGCTTTCTTT
j_call: TRBJ1-1
d_call: TRBD1
v_call: TRBV7-8
clone_size: once

cdr3_aa: CASSLPRGTIYF
cdr3_nt: TGTGCCAGCAGCCTACCACGAGGCACCATATATTTT
j_call: TRBJ1-3
d_call: NA
v_call: TRBV5-4
clone_size: NA

cdr3_aa: CASAVLGQPDNYGYTF
cdr3_nt: TGTGCCAGCGCGGTCCTAGGACAGCCAGATAACTATGGCTACACCTTC
j_call: TRBJ1-2
d_call: NA
v_call: TRBV27
clone_size: NA

cdr3_aa: CASSPEGSNYGYTF
cdr3_nt: TGTGCCAGCTCACCAGAGGGCAGTAACTATGGCTACACCTTC
j_call: TRBJ1-2
d_call: NA
v_call: TRBV18
clone_size: NA

cdr3_aa: CASTRVNTEAFF
cdr3_nt: TGTGCCAGCACGCGGGTGAACACTGAAGCTTTCTTT
j_call: TRBJ1-1
d_call: NA
v_call: TRBV6-5
clone_size: NA

cdr3_aa: CATSEAGWGYTF
cdr3_nt: TGTGCCACCAGTGAGGCGGGTTGGGGCTACACCTTC
j_call: TRBJ1-2
d_call: NA
v_call: TRBV24-1
clone_size: NA